The clone carrying this T cell receptor beta chain was observed a single time. Its target is not known. These data belong to a study of T cell responses to AZD1222 COVID-19 vaccine. Turning to the study itself: Second-dose groups at about 4 or about 12 weeks were pooled. General study results and limits: Donors in the cohort were predominantly white British and more often female, and clonal diversity was possibly underestimated. Among AZD1222 vaccinees, only five to seven were seropositive at baseline.

Clones were sequenced by immunoSEQ multiplex PCR, and TCRdb holds only the in-frame ones, with some missing. The sample records roughly 260,000 clones, 85% to 95% being singletons. The V gene lost 4 bases and the J gene lost 6 bases, with 19 bases spanning the gap. This CDR3 has 16 amino acids. Germline CDR1 reads LNHDA; CDR2 reads SQIVND (reference sequence). V usage is TRBV19 and J usage is TRBJ2-4; a possible D gene is TRBD2 (6 bases). Source: peripheral blood, taken on day 0 of AZD1222 vaccination. The clonotype comes from an adult in good health. CDR3 residues: CASSNPLASRGNIQYF. In DNA, the CDR3 is TGTGCCAGTAGTAACCCACTAGCAAGCCGCGGAAACATTCAGTACTTC.